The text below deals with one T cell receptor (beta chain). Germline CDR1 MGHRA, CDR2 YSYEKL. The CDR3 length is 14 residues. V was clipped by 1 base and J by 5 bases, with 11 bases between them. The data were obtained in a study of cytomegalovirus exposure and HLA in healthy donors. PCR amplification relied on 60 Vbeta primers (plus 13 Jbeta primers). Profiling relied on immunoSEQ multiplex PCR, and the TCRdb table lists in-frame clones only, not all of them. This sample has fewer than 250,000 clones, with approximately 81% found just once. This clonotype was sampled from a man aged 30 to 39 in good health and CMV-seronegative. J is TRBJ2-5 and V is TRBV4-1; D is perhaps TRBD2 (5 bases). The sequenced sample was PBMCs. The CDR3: CASSQGTQRETQYF. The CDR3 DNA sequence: TGCGCCAGCAGCCAAGGGACTCAGAGGGAGACCCAGTACTTC.